This entry lists 28 T cell receptor beta chains sequenced from one sample in a study of Graves' ophthalmopathy and Graves' hyperthyroidism. Researchers took RNA transcripts and amplified TCR beta CDR3 regions from them. The library came from an HTBI-primed first-round RT-PCR and a second-round multiplex PCR. Each CDR3 protein gets one entry after TCRdb re-called the multiplex PCR reads with MiXCR. The data show approximately 700,000 distinct CDR3 sequences, roughly 41% seen once. The sequenced sample was peripheral blood. The receptor source for this set is an adult man with Graves' ophthalmopathy.

This clonotype was counted between two and nine times. This chain's CDR3 is CASSPLGLLSNQPQHF. The CDR3 DNA is TGTGCCAGTAGTCCCCTGGGACTCCTTAGCAATCAGCCCCAGCATTTT. The chain is built from TRBV19 and TRBJ1-5; TRBD1 is a possible D gene (5 bases). Trimming cost V 5 bases and J 0 bases, with 14 bases left between them. This CDR3 is 16 amino acids long. Germline-derived CDR1 and CDR2 are LNHDA and SQIVND (reference sequence).

This sequence joins TRBV7-9 and TRBJ2-2, with D uncertain. With 6 bases removed from V and 3 bases from J, the gap between germline ends came to 14 bases. Germline lookup yields CDR1 SEHNR and CDR2 FQNEAQ (reference sequence). CDR3 length equals 15 residues. The CDR3 reads CASSQLRVYTGELFF. The CDR3, as DNA: TGTGCCAGCAGTCAACTTCGAGTATACACCGGGGAGCTGTTTTTT. Full variable domain (rest looked up from reference TRBV7-9 and TRBJ2-2): DTGVSQNPRHKITKRGQNVTFRCDPISEHNRLYWYRQTLGQGPEFLTYFQNEAQLEKSRLLSDRFSAERPKGSFSTLEIQRTEQGDSAMYLCASSQLRVYTGELFFGEGSRLTVL.

The chain recombines TRBV10-3 with TRBJ2-7, with TRBD1 matching over 7 bases. The CDR3 is made up of 12 amino acids. CDR1 ENHRY and CDR2 SYGVKD come from the germline V gene. With V trimmed by 5 bases and J by 13 bases, 11 bases remained unmatched. As DNA, the CDR3 is TGTGCCATCAGTTACACCTCCGGGACAGCCTACTTC. Translated: CAISYTSGTAYF.

CDR3 amino acids: CSVKSGSYEQYF. The CDR3 nucleotides are TGCAGTGTCAAGAGCGGCTCCTACGAGCAGTACTTC. V usage is TRBV20-1 and J usage is TRBJ2-7; a weak D match, TRBD2 (5 bases). Germline V lookup: CDR1 DFQATT, CDR2 SNEGSKA (reference sequence). The V end was cut by 7 bases, the J end by 0 bases, with 10 bases between. The CDR3 has 12 amino acids.

This clonotype was observed a handful of times. V and J are TRBV5-4 and TRBJ1-2, with D uncertain. The germline V gene encodes CDR1 SGHNT and CDR2 YYREEE (reference sequence). With 4 bases removed from V and 0 bases from J, the gap between germline ends came to 13 bases. The CDR3 has 15 residues. The CDR3 loop is CASSRLGKTNYGYTF. CDR3 sequence (DNA): TGTGCCAGCAGCAGATTAGGGAAGACTAACTATGGCTACACCTTC.

The rearrangement uses TRBV13 and TRBJ2-7, with 8 bases fitting TRBD2. Germline CDR1 PRHDT, CDR2 FYEKMQ (reference sequence). Germline trimming cut 5 bases from V and 6 bases from J; bases unmatched to any gene: 15. The CDR3 runs to 16 residues. CDR3 in DNA: TGTGCCAGCAGCCAGGACCTACTAGCGGCTGAATCCGAGCAGTACTTC. Amino acid sequence: CASSQDLLAAESEQYF.

For the CDR3, the DNA is TGTGCCAGCAGTGAACTAAGGGGAGGGTATGGCACCATATATTTT. Translating it yields CASSELRGGYGTIYF. The rearrangement joins TRBV25-1 to TRBJ1-3; TRBD1 is a possible D gene (5 bases). The V gene's germline CDR1 is MGHDK and CDR2 SYGVNS. This CDR3 has 15 amino acids. V lost 2 bases to trimming and J lost 9 bases, with 17 bases between them.

This clonotype was picked up many times. This chain connects TRBV7-9 to TRBJ1-1; a possible D gene is TRBD1 (5 bases). V dropped 5 bases and J dropped 3 bases, with 10 bases sitting between them. CDR1 is SEHNR, CDR2 FQNEAQ, per germline (reference sequence). This CDR3 spans 13 amino acids. The CDR3 nucleotides read TGTGCCAGCAGCGCCTGGGGGGACACTGAAGCTTTCTTT. Translated, it gives CASSAWGDTEAFF.

CDR3 DNA: TGCGCCAGCAGTGTGGGACAGGGGGGCCCCTACGAGCAGTACTTC. Its protein is CASSVGQGGPYEQYF. The chain combines TRBV5-1 with TRBJ2-7; 11 bases are shared with TRBD1. V lost 5 bases to trimming and J lost 2 bases; unmatched junction nucleotides: 6. The length of the CDR3 is 15 residues. Looked up from germline, CDR1 is SGHRS and CDR2 is YFSETQ.

Of note for this clonotype: The junction shows a germline mismatch at one end, possibly a read error. The J gene is TRBJ1-1, the V gene TRBV10-3; 8 bases fit TRBD1. The CDR3 runs to 15 residues. From germline, CDR1 is ENHRY and CDR2 SYGVKD. CDR3 bases: TGTGCCAGCAGTTCCGGACAGGGTGCGAACACTGAAGCTTTCTTT. It codes for CASSSGQGANTEAFF.

This clonotype has a count of ten or more. V gene TRBV10-3 combines with J gene TRBJ1-6, with TRBD1 as a possible D gene (5 bases). CDR1 and CDR2 from the germline V gene are ENHRY and SYGVKD. CDR3 size: 14 residues. Trimming took off 3 bases at V and 11 bases at J, with 14 bases between the two ends. The CDR3 nucleotides are TGTGCCATCAGTGATGCAGGGACTAAGGCACCCCTCCACTTT. Residues: CAISDAGTKAPLHF.

The sample holds one count of this clonotype. At one end, the junction sequence differs from germline, possibly due to a read error. The chain couples TRBV10-3 to TRBJ2-5; the D is unclear. The CDR3 length is 12 residues. Looked up from germline, CDR1 is ENHRY and CDR2 is SYGVKD. Here the CDR3 DNA reads TGTGCCAGCAGTAAACCCCAAGAGACCCAGTACTTC. Translated: CASSKPQETQYF.

As for this clonotype: The germline gene is not matched at one end of the junction; a read error may be the cause. V usage is TRBV5-1 and J usage is TRBJ1-1; D is possibly TRBD1 (5 bases). The CDR3 is made up of 16 amino acids. From germline, CDR1 is SGHRS and CDR2 YFSETQ. The CDR3 sequence is CVSSSQTNGGGTEAFF. The CDR3 DNA sequence: TGCGTCAGCAGCTCCCAAACTAATGGGGGAGGAACTGAAGCTTTCTTT.

CDR3 DNA sequence: TGTGCCACCAGTGATGCCCAGGGGGGCTCGGGCAATGAGCATTTT. It yields the protein CATSDAQGGSGNEHF. The chain uses TRBV24-1 and TRBJ1-5; the match to TRBD1 covers 7 bases. There are 15 residues in the CDR3. CDR1 and CDR2 (germline): KGHDR, SFDVKD. The V gene end was trimmed by 3 bases and the J gene end by 14 bases; junction bases not matched to a gene: 15.

This chain uses TRBV10-3 with TRBJ1-2; D unresolved. Trimming removed 3 bases at V and 6 bases at J, with 8 bases between. This CDR3 has 12 residues. The germline gives CDR1 ENHRY, CDR2 SYGVKD. The CDR3 spells CAISDATDGYTF. The DNA of the CDR3 is TGTGCCATCAGTGACGCAACGGATGGCTACACCTTC.

In this sample, this clonotype turned up a few times. DNA for the CDR3: TGTGCCAGTAGTATCCCGACAGGGGTGAACACTGAAGCTTTCTTT. It codes for CASSIPTGVNTEAFF. This chain uses TRBV19 with TRBJ1-1; 8 nucleotides agree with TRBD1. Germline V lookup: CDR1 LNHDA, CDR2 SQIVND (reference sequence). V trimming: 3 bases; J trimming: 0 bases; junction bases outside the gene matches: 3. This CDR3 has 15 amino acids.

This chain uses TRBV10-3 with TRBJ1-4; TRBD1 might be the D (6 bases). This CDR3 region has 15 residues. The V gene lost 4 bases and the J gene lost 4 bases, with 13 bases spanning the gap. Looked up from germline, CDR1 is ENHRY and CDR2 is SYGVKD. The CDR3 DNA reads TGTGCCATCAGTGGCAGGGAAGGGGGTAATGAAAAACTGTTTTTT. The encoded protein is CAISGREGGNEKLFF.

The chain uses TRBV12-3 or TRBV12-4 and TRBJ1-4, with D possibly matching TRBD1 (6 bases). Trimming cost V 2 bases and J 8 bases, with 12 bases left between them. The CDR3 has 14 amino acids. The CDR3 sequence is CASSLSLTGEKLFF. The CDR3 DNA reads as TGTGCCAGCAGTTTATCCCTAACAGGGGAAAAACTGTTTTTT.

This clonotype was detected many times. The rearrangement uses TRBV7-2 and TRBJ1-2; TRBD1 is a possible D gene (6 bases). V was shortened by 7 bases and J by 5 bases, with 17 bases between the two germline ends. The CDR3 is 14 amino acids. The germline V gene encodes CDR1 SGHTA and CDR2 FQGNSA. The CDR3 coding sequence is TGTGCCAGCACCAAGGCGGGGGGCACATATGGCTACACCTTC. As protein: CASTKAGGTYGYTF.

The chain recombines TRBV4-1 with TRBJ2-7; a weak D match, TRBD2 (5 bases). Germline values: CDR1 MGHRA, CDR2 YSYEKL. This CDR3 is 14 amino acids long. Trimming cost V 2 bases and J 2 bases, with 10 bases left between them. The CDR3 spells CASSQTRPPYEQYF. In nucleotides, the CDR3 is TGCGCCAGCAGCCAAACTAGACCTCCCTACGAGCAGTACTTC.

This clonotype was seen more than once but under ten times. The chain recombines TRBV5-4 with TRBJ1-3; D gene uncertain. Germline CDR1 SGHNT, CDR2 YYREEE (reference sequence). This CDR3 is 16 amino acids long. V was cut by 3 bases and J by 0 bases, with 13 bases left in between. The CDR3 DNA sequence: TGTGCCAGCAGCTGCCGGACGGCCGACTCTGGAAACACCATATATTTT. Its protein is CASSCRTADSGNTIYF.

This clonotype was seen only a few times. The junction does not match germline at one end; this may be a read error. The chain couples TRBV6-1 to TRBJ1-6; no definite D call. Germline V gene lookup returns CDR1 MNHNS and CDR2 SASEGT. This CDR3 is built from 11 residues. CDR3 coding DNA: TGTGCCAGCAGGGAAGCCTCACCCCTCCACTTT. It encodes CASREASPLHF.

The J gene is TRBJ2-6, the V gene TRBV7-3; weak D call: TRBD2 (5 bases). The germline gives CDR1 SGHTA, CDR2 FQGTGA. CDR3 length: 16 amino acids. V was cut by 2 bases and J by 3 bases, with 11 bases left in between. In DNA, the CDR3 is TGTGCCAGCAGCTTAGCGGGTCACTATGGGGCCAACGTCCTGACTTTC. It translates to CASSLAGHYGANVLTF.

The sample holds a few counts of this clonotype. This chain joins TRBV19 and TRBJ2-2, with D perhaps TRBD2 (5 bases). The CDR3 totals 12 residues. V gave up 9 bases and J gave up 7 bases, with 12 bases separating them. From germline, CDR1 is LNHDA and CDR2 SQIVND (reference sequence). CDR3 protein: CASRPSGGELFF. The DNA for the CDR3 is TGTGCCAGCAGACCGAGCGGCGGGGAGCTGTTTTTT.

The V call is TRBV9, the J call TRBJ1-3; 9 positions agree with TRBD1. This CDR3 contains 19 residues. Germline loops: CDR1 SGDLS, CDR2 YYNGEE. J lost 0 bases, V lost 5 bases, and 15 bases had no gene match. The CDR3 spells CASSSDRGRLFHSGNTIYF. CDR3 sequence (DNA): TGTGCCAGCAGTTCGGACAGGGGCCGCCTATTTCACTCTGGAAACACCATATATTTT.

The V call is TRBV20-1, the J call TRBJ1-4; no definite D call. The CDR3 runs 12 residues. The V end lost 1 base, the J end lost 6 bases, and 6 bases lay between the germline ends. Per germline, CDR1 DFQATT and CDR2 SNEGSKA (reference sequence). The CDR3: CSARGQDEKLFF. CDR3 bases: TGCAGTGCTAGAGGGCAGGATGAAAAACTGTTTTTT.

V and J are TRBV2 and TRBJ1-4; maybe TRBD1 (5 bases). The CDR3 runs to 17 residues. CDR1 and CDR2 (germline): SNHLY, FYNNEI. V gave up 6 bases and J gave up 1 base, with 18 bases separating them. CDR3 loop: CASSPRTSGGTNEKLFF. The CDR3 bases are TGTGCCAGCAGCCCAAGGACTTCGGGGGGAACTAATGAAAAACTGTTTTTT.

This clonotype was detected ten times or more. The DNA of the CDR3 is TGTGCCAGCAGCGCCCGGGGTTGGAATTCACCCCTCCACTTT. This codes for CASSARGWNSPLHF. The rearrangement joins TRBV9 to TRBJ1-6; D remains unclear. The CDR3 totals 14 residues. V lost 3 bases to trimming and J lost 7 bases, with 11 bases between them. The germline V gene has CDR1 SGDLS and CDR2 YYNGEE.